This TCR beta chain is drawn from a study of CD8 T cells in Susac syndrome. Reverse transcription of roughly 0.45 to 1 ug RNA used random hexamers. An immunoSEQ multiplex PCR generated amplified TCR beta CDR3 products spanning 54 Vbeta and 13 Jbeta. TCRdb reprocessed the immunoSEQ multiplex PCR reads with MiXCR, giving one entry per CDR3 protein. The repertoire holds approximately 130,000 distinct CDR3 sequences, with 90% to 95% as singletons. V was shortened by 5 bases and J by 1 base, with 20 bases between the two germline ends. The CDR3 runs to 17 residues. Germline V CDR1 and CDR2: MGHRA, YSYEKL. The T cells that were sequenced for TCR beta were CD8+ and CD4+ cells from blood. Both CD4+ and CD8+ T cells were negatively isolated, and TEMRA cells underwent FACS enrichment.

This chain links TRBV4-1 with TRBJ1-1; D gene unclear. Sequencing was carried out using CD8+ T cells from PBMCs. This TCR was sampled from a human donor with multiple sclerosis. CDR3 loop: CASSSSPPGLGNTEAFF. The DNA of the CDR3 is TGCGCCAGCAGCTCCTCCCCCCCGGGGTTGGGGAACACTGAAGCTTTCTTT.